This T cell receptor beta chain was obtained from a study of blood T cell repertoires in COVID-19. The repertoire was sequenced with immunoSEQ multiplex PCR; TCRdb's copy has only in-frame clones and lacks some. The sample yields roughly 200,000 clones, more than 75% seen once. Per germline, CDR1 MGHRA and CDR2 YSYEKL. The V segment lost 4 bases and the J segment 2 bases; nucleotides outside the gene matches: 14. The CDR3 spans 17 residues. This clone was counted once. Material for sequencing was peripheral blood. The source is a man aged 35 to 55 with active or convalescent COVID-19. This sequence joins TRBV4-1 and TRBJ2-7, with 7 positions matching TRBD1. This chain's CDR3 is CASSLTYLGQATYEQYF. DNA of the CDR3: TGCGCCAGCAGCCTCACATACCTAGGACAGGCGACCTACGAGCAGTACTTC.